A selection of T cell receptor beta chains follows, all from one sample in a study of T cell responses to AZD1222 COVID-19 vaccine. Profiled with immunoSEQ multiplex PCR; TCRdb holds only in-frame clones, not every one. The sample yields just under 150,000 clones, about 86% seen once. This specimen consisted of peripheral blood, obtained 28 days after the second AZD1222 dose. These TCRs come from an adult who received the AZD1222 COVID-19 vaccine. Each CDR3 is given with its conserved first and last residue. D genes are given only for firm matches. Clone size, where shown, is once, few, many, or a class for clones that have expanded.

d_gene,j_gene,v_gene,abundance,CDR3nt,CDR3aa
NA,TRBJ1-1,TRBV7-8,few,TGTGCCAGCAGCCCGGGTCCAAAGGACACTGAAGCTTTCTTT,CASSPGPKDTEAFF
TRBD1,TRBJ2-2,TRBV19,few,TGTGCCAGTATTAAGGGGCCGGGACAGGGTTCCGCCGGGGAGCTGTTTTTT,CASIKGPGQGSAGELFF
NA,TRBJ1-4,TRBV19,NA,TGTGCCAGTAGTTTTATCTTCCGGGACACATTATCCGCAACTAATGAAAAACTGTTTTTT,CASSFIFRDTLSATNEKLFF
NA,TRBJ1-1,TRBV3-1/TRBV3-2,NA,TGTGCCAGCAGCCAAGATCCCGCCGGTTACACTGAAGCTTTCTTT,CASSQDPAGYTEAFF
NA,TRBJ2-5,TRBV18,NA,TGTGCCAGCTCACTAACACCGGGGTACCAAGAGACCCAGTACTTC,CASSLTPGYQETQYF
NA,TRBJ1-1,TRBV12-3/TRBV12-4,NA,TGTGCCAGCAGTTTTTCAGGGAACACTGAAGCTTTCTTT,CASSFSGNTEAFF
NA,TRBJ1-2,TRBV6-5,NA,NA,CASSRGVGQGANTF
NA,TRBJ1-6,TRBV19,NA,TGTGCCACCAAGGAGGGTCCGGATAATAATTCACCCCTCCACTTT,CATKEGPDNNSPLHF
TRBD1,TRBJ1-6,TRBV28,NA,TGTGCCAGCAGTTTTTCACCCCCGCTAACAGGGGGAGATTCACCCCTCCACTTT,CASSFSPPLTGGDSPLHF
NA,TRBJ2-1,TRBV18,NA,TGTGCCAGCTCACTGCTAGGTTTTTACAATGAGCAGTTCTTC,CASSLLGFYNEQFF
NA,TRBJ1-6,TRBV19,once,TGTGCCGCGCGCCAGGGCCTTAATTCACCCCTCCACTTT,CAARQGLNSPLHF
NA,TRBJ2-7,TRBV2,NA,TGTGCCAGCATAGGGGAATGGCCCTACGAGCAGTACTTC,CASIGEWPYEQYF
TRBD2,TRBJ2-1,TRBV2,NA,TGTGCCAGCAGCAAAGGGCGAGGACGACTAGCGGGAGCGGCCGAGCAGTTCTTC,CASSKGRGRLAGAAEQFF
TRBD2,TRBJ2-1,TRBV18,NA,TGTGCCAGCTCACCGGGACTAGACAATGAGCAGTTCTTC,CASSPGLDNEQFF
NA,TRBJ1-1,TRBV18,NA,TGTGCCAGCTCACCGAGGAACACTGAAGCTTTCTTT,CASSPRNTEAFF
NA,TRBJ2-2,TRBV3-1/TRBV3-2,NA,TGTGCCAGCAGCCCTCGGACAGCAACCGGGGAGCTGTTTTTT,CASSPRTATGELFF
TRBD2,TRBJ2-3,TRBV11-3,few,TGTGCCAGTTCACAGGGTATCTCGGGGGGGGCTAGCACAGATACGCAGTATTTT,CASSQGISGGASTDTQYF
TRBD1,TRBJ1-6,TRBV10-3,NA,TGTGCCACCTGGACAGGGGAACCCTATAATTCACCCCTCCACTTT,CATWTGEPYNSPLHF
NA,TRBJ2-3,TRBV12-1,few,TGTGCCAGCAGCTTTGGGACTAGCGGGAGGGCCGGGACAGATACGCAGTATTTT,CASSFGTSGRAGTDTQYF
NA,TRBJ1-1,TRBV13,NA,TGTGCCAGCAGCTCAACCACGGGGACGGGTACTGAAGCTTTCTTT,CASSSTTGTGTEAFF
TRBD1,TRBJ2-3,TRBV9,NA,TGTGCCAGCAGCCCGGGACAGGGTCTCGATACGCAGTATTTT,CASSPGQGLDTQYF
NA,TRBJ1-4,TRBV10-3,NA,TGTGCCATCAGTGAGGCTACCGGGGATGAAAAACTGTTTTTT,CAISEATGDEKLFF
NA,TRBJ2-2,TRBV9,NA,TGTGCCAGCAGCTTCCGACAGTCGACCGGGGAGCTGTTTTTT,CASSFRQSTGELFF
TRBD2,TRBJ2-1,TRBV25-1,NA,TGTGCCAGCAGTGAGGTTGCGGGAGGGAGCCACAATGAGCAGTTCTTC,CASSEVAGGSHNEQFF
TRBD1,TRBJ1-1,TRBV28,NA,TGTGCCAGCAGTGTCGGGACAGTAGGTACTGAAGCTTTCTTT,CASSVGTVGTEAFF
NA,TRBJ1-4,TRBV6-1,NA,TGTGCCAGCAGTGAGCACCGCGGGGGATGGAGTGAAAAACTGTTTTTT,CASSEHRGGWSEKLFF
NA,TRBJ2-1,TRBV19,NA,TGTGCCAGTAGCGGATTCGTCAATGAGCAGTTCTTC,CASSGFVNEQFF
TRBD2,TRBJ2-5,TRBV18,few,TGTGCCAGCTCACCCCTGGGTAGCGGGGGCCTCCAAGAGACCCAGTACTTC,CASSPLGSGGLQETQYF
TRBD1,TRBJ2-7,TRBV15,NA,TGTGCCACCAGCAGAGATCTCGCAGGGGGCGAATACGAGCAGTACTTC,CATSRDLAGGEYEQYF
NA,TRBJ1-6,TRBV7-2,NA,TGTGCCAGCGGAGAGACGGCAGGCCCATTTCCCCTCCACTTT,CASGETAGPFPLHF
NA,TRBJ2-1,TRBV11-3,NA,TGTGCCAGCAGTGCTTTTGGGGGGGGGCCGTCCTACAATGAGCAGTTCTTC,CASSAFGGGPSYNEQFF
TRBD1,TRBJ2-7,TRBV18,NA,TGTGCCAGCTCACCGCGACAGGGGAGCTCCTACGAGCAGTACTTC,CASSPRQGSSYEQYF
TRBD2,TRBJ2-7,TRBV6-5,NA,TGTGCCACCGTGGGACTAGCGGGGGCCTACGAGCAGTACTTC,CATVGLAGAYEQYF
TRBD1,TRBJ2-3,TRBV6-4,NA,TGTGCCAGCAGCAGGACAGGGTCCACAGATACGCAGTATTTT,CASSRTGSTDTQYF
NA,TRBJ1-2,TRBV3-1/TRBV3-2,NA,TGTGCCAGCAGCCAAGAACCGGGGTCCGTCTATGGCTACACCTTC,CASSQEPGSVYGYTF